This TCR beta chain appears in the sequencing data of a study of cytomegalovirus exposure and HLA in healthy donors. Study context: A data release that came early held approximately 85 million unique TCRs from HLA-typed donors. Study-wide results and caveats: Within an earlier analysis, most TCR beta V segments proved productive either about 90% or about 30% of the time.

PCR amplification relied on 60 Vbeta primers (plus 13 Jbeta primers). Libraries were prepared by immunoSEQ multiplex PCR; TCRdb keeps only in-frame clonotypes and omits some of them. The sample holds 100,000 or so clones; more than 70% are singletons and the top ten take roughly 2%. The donors, nominally healthy at sampling, likely had unrecorded immune exposures. Remarks on this clone: Its antigen is unidentified.

The specimen sequenced was PBMCs. The source is a man aged 18 to 29 in good health and CMV-seronegative.

The CDR3 coding sequence is TGTGCCAGCAGCGTATACCAGGACTTATTTAGTGGCTACACCTTC. Translation: CASSVYQDLFSGYTF. The chain couples TRBV9 to TRBJ1-2; D gene unclear. The CDR3 consists of 15 residues. Germline V gene sequence: CDR1 SGDLS, CDR2 YYNGEE. Trimming removed 1 base from V and 7 bases from J, with 17 bases in between.